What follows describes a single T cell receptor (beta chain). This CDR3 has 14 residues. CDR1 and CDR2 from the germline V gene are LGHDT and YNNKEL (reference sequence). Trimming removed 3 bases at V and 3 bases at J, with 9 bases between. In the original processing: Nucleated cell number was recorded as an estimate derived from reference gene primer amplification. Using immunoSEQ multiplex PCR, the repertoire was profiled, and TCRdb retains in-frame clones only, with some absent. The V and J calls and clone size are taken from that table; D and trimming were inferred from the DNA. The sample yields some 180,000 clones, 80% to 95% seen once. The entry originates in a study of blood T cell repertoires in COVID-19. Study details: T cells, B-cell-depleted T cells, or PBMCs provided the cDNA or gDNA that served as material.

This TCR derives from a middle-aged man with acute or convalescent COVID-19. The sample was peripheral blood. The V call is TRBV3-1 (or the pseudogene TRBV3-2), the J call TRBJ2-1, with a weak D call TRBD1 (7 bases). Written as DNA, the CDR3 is TGTGCCAGCAGCCAGCGGGACAGCTACAATGAGCAGTTCTTC. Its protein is CASSQRDSYNEQFF.